Here is one TCR beta chain with its context. Its antigen is currently unknown. The data were produced by immunoSEQ multiplex PCR, yet TCRdb's version contains in-frame clones alone and is incomplete. This table holds some 79,000 clones, 80% found once. The V end was cut by 0 bases, the J end by 6 bases, with 0 bases between. CDR1 SGHNT and CDR2 YYREEE come from the germline V gene (reference sequence). The CDR3 is made up of 11 amino acids. This sample is drawn from a study of T cell responses to AZD1222 COVID-19 vaccine. Findings and caveats of the study: In a largely white British group with more females than males, clonal diversity was possibly underestimated. Of the AZD1222 recipients, only 5 to 7 were seropositive at baseline. Vaccination with two AZD1222 doses was followed by a rise in Spike-specific TCR breadth and depth.

J is TRBJ2-2 and V is TRBV5-4; D unresolved. This TCR derives from an adult who received the AZD1222 COVID-19 vaccine. This sample comprised peripheral blood, obtained 28 days after the second AZD1222 dose. The CDR3 sequence is CASSLAGELFF. CDR3 nucleotides: TGTGCCAGCAGCTTGGCCGGGGAGCTGTTTTTT.